The 22 T cell receptor beta chains listed next were all sequenced from one sample in a study of cytomegalovirus exposure and HLA in healthy donors. 60 Vbeta and 13 Jbeta primers were used in PCR. The assay was immunoSEQ multiplex PCR, and TCRdb's table has in-frame clones only and misses some. The data show some 77,000 clones, roughly 78% seen once. The sequencing sample was made of PBMCs. The origin of the receptors is a man aged 30-40 years in good health and CMV-seronegative.

V usage is TRBV19 and J usage is TRBJ1-1; D is possibly TRBD1 (5 bases). There are 14 residues in the CDR3. Trimming left V 2 bases short and J 5 bases short, with 12 bases between. Germline CDR1 is LNHDA and CDR2 is SQIVND (reference sequence). The CDR3 bases are TGTGCCAGTAGTATATTAGGGGTGGGAACTGAAGCTTTCTTT. This codes for CASSILGVGTEAFF.

About this clone: One end of the junction varies from germline; a read error may be responsible. The V gene is TRBV7-2, the J gene TRBJ1-1, with no clear D. The CDR3 contains 16 residues. CDR1 and CDR2 from the germline V gene are SGHTA and FQGNSA. The CDR3 DNA is TGTGCCCGCAGCTTAGTCGGGTTGACCGTGAACACTGAAGCTTTCTTT. This codes for CARSLVGLTVNTEAFF. Complete variable domain (other parts from reference TRBV7-2 and TRBJ1-1): GAGVSQSPSNKVTEKGKDVELRCDPISGHTALYWYRQSLGQGLEFLIYFQGNSAPDKSGLPSDRFSAERTGGSVSTLTIQRTQQEDSAVYLCARSLVGLTVNTEAFFGQGTRLTVV.

CDR3 in amino acids: CAWSVHILAGRTDTQYF. Written as DNA, the CDR3 is TGTGCCTGGAGTGTCCACATACTAGCGGGGCGCACAGATACGCAGTATTTT. The chain carries TRBV30 and TRBJ2-3, with TRBD2 matching over 10 bases. CDR3 size: 17 residues. V was pared by 0 bases and J by 1 base, with 7 bases of the junction left unmatched. Germline loops: CDR1 GTSNPN, CDR2 SVGIG (reference sequence).

This clone appeared once. The V and J genes are TRBV28 and TRBJ2-7; D possibly corresponds to TRBD2 (7 bases). Deletions cut 6 bases from V and 5 bases from J, with 11 bases between. Germline V gene lookup returns CDR1 MDHEN and CDR2 SYDVKM. The CDR3 sequence is 12 residues long. Here the CDR3 reads CASRPGGHEQYF. The CDR3 region has the DNA TGTGCCAGCAGGCCGGGGGGCCACGAGCAGTACTTC. The whole variable domain, filled in from reference TRBV28 and TRBJ2-7, reads DVKVTQSSRYLVKRTGEKVFLECVQDMDHENMFWYRQDPGLGLRLIYFSYDVKMKEKGDIPEGYSVSREKKERFSLILESASTNQTSMYLCASRPGGHEQYFGPGTRLTVT.

Points on this clone: Relative to the germline gene, one junction end is altered; a read error may explain this. V is TRBV27 and J is TRBJ2-5, with a weak D call TRBD1 (5 bases). The closer fit of TRBJ2-7 to the DNA end suggests the J call may be wrong. CDR3 size: 13 residues. The germline V gene has CDR1 MNHEY and CDR2 SMNVEV (reference sequence). CDR3 region: CASSLVQGYEQYF. CDR3 sequence (DNA): TGTGCCAGTAGTTTGGTCCAGGGCTACGAGCAGTACTTC.

The V and J genes are TRBV13 and TRBJ2-3; no reliable D call. CDR3 length equals 15 residues. V was clipped by 0 bases and J by 6 bases, with 13 bases between them. Looked up from germline, CDR1 is PRHDT and CDR2 is FYEKMQ (reference sequence). The CDR3 DNA follows: TGTGCCAGCAGCTTAGGGGCCGGGTTTAGGGATACGCAGTATTTT. Its protein is CASSLGAGFRDTQYF.

This clone occurred a few times. This chain joins TRBV11-2 and TRBJ2-1, with D perhaps TRBD2 (7 bases). The CDR3 has 13 amino acids. CDR1 and CDR2 from the germline V gene are SGHAT and FQNNGV. V lost 4 bases and J 8 bases, leaving 12 bases between the germline ends. The CDR3 spells CASSSRGRDEQFF. DNA of the CDR3: TGTGCCAGCAGCTCGCGGGGGCGAGATGAGCAGTTCTTC. Looking up the rest from reference TRBV11-2 and TRBJ2-1 gives the full variable domain: EAGVAQSPRYKIIEKRQSVAFWCNPISGHATLYWYQQILGQGPKLLIQFQNNGVVDDSQLPKDRFSAERLKGVDSTLKIQPAKLEDSAVYLCASSSRGRDEQFFGPGTRLTVL.

The rearrangement uses TRBV6-1 and TRBJ2-7; 7 positions match TRBD1. Germline trimming cut 7 bases from V and 0 bases from J; bases unmatched to any gene: 9. This CDR3 has 15 amino acids. CDR1 is MNHNS and CDR2 is SASEGT in the germline V gene. The CDR3 region is CASTTRDRSSYEQYF. Written as DNA, the CDR3 is TGTGCCAGCACCACCCGGGACAGAAGCTCCTACGAGCAGTACTTC.

CDR3 nucleotides: TGCAGCGTTGAAACAGGTCTCCCGGCCTCTGGAAACACCATATATTTT. Protein sequence: CSVETGLPASGNTIYF. The gene calls are TRBV29-1 and TRBJ1-3; D may be TRBD1 (5 bases). CDR1 and CDR2 from the germline V gene are SQVTM and ANQGSEA. This CDR3 has 16 residues. Trimming pared 2 bases from V and 0 bases from J, leaving 14 bases between.

The V call is TRBV4-3, the J call TRBJ1-5; D gene unclear. This CDR3 is 13 amino acids long. Per germline, CDR1 LGHNA and CDR2 YSLEER. Deletions cut 0 bases from V and 5 bases from J, with 5 bases between. CDR3 in DNA: TGCGCCAGCAGCCAAGATCTTGATCAGCCCCAGCATTTT. It specifies CASSQDLDQPQHF.

The J gene is TRBJ2-5, the V gene TRBV27; 9 nucleotides agree with TRBD2. Germline V gives CDR1 MNHEY, CDR2 SMNVEV (reference sequence). Losses at the gene ends were 3 bases for V and 3 bases for J; bases not matched to a gene: 2. The CDR3 loop spans 14 amino acids. CDR3 protein: CASSLVAGEETQYF. As DNA, the CDR3 is TGTGCCAGCAGTTTGGTAGCGGGAGAAGAGACCCAGTACTTC.

The chain combines TRBV6-1 with TRBJ1-2; D is possibly TRBD1 (6 bases). The CDR3 extends over 17 amino acids. Germline lookup yields CDR1 MNHNS and CDR2 SASEGT. The germline V and J ends were trimmed by 1 base and 5 bases, with 20 bases remaining between them. The CDR3 protein is CASSEGRGTSRGYGYTF. The DNA of the CDR3 is TGTGCCAGCAGTGAAGGTAGGGGGACGTCAAGGGGATATGGCTACACCTTC.

This clone has just one count. A read error may produce the germline difference seen at one junction end. The V gene is TRBV7-7, the J gene TRBJ2-2, with 7 bases that match TRBD1. Germline CDR1 and CDR2: SSHAT and FNYEAQ (reference sequence). The CDR3 contains 13 residues. CDR3 nucleotides: TGTGCTAGCAGCACCAGGGGGTCAGGGGAGCTGTTTTTT. It codes for CASSTRGSGELFF.

This clone was detected a few times. The chain joins TRBV4-2 to TRBJ2-4; the D gene is possibly TRBD2 (5 bases). V was shortened by 4 bases and J by 1 base, with 14 bases between the two germline ends. In germline, CDR1 is LGHNA, CDR2 YNFKEQ. There are 16 residues in the CDR3. Here the CDR3 reads CASSPGFGEAKNIQYF. Written as DNA, the CDR3 is TGTGCCAGCAGCCCCGGGTTTGGGGAGGCCAAAAACATTCAGTACTTC.

This rearrangement joins TRBV29-1 to TRBJ2-5; TRBD2 agrees at 14 bases. The CDR3 is 16 residues long. The germline gives CDR1 SQVTM, CDR2 ANQGSEA. The J segment lost 4 bases and the V segment lost 8 bases, leaving 12 bases of the junction unmatched. The CDR3 nucleotides read TGCAGCCTTGTAGGGCGACTAGCGGGAGGGGTAGAGACCCAGTACTTC. Its protein product is CSLVGRLAGGVETQYF.

The chain uses TRBV30 and TRBJ1-2; 8 bases align to TRBD1. The CDR3 has 11 amino acids. With V trimmed by 8 bases and J by 7 bases, 6 bases remained unmatched. The germline V gene has CDR1 GTSNPN and CDR2 SVGIG (reference sequence). CDR3 sequence: CALWTGRGYTF. In nucleotides, the CDR3 is TGTGCCCTTTGGACAGGGCGTGGCTACACCTTC.

This rearrangement joins TRBV18 to TRBJ2-7, with TRBD2 matching over 9 bases. Germline CDR1 KGHSH, CDR2 LQKENI. The CDR3 length is 18 residues. V gave up 3 bases and J gave up 0 bases; unmatched junction bases: 12. CDR3 nucleotides: TGTGCCAGCTCACCGTTGAGTAGCGGGAGCCTCCTCTCCTACGAGCAGTACTTC. This translates into CASSPLSSGSLLSYEQYF.

This chain joins TRBV7-8 and TRBJ1-4, with 7 bases fitting TRBD1. The CDR3 contains 15 residues. Germline-derived CDR1 and CDR2 are SGHVS and FQNEAQ. Trimming cost V 5 bases and J 8 bases; bases outside gene matches: 11. CDR3 protein: CASSDRVVGREKLFF. The CDR3 DNA is TGTGCCAGCAGCGACAGGGTTGTCGGACGGGAAAAACTGTTTTTT. The full variable domain, in which reference TRBV7-8 and TRBJ1-4 provide the parts outside the CDR3, is GAGVSQSPRYKVAKRGQDVALRCDPISGHVSLFWYQQALGQGPEFLTYFQNEAQLDKSGLPSDRFFAERPEGSVSTLKIQRTQQEDSAVYLCASSDRVVGREKLFFGSGTQLSVL.

This chain links TRBV19 with TRBJ1-4, with 12 positions matching TRBD1. The CDR3 spans 16 residues. V lost 5 bases, J lost 3 bases, and 4 bases stayed unmatched. Germline-derived CDR1 and CDR2 are LNHDA and SQIVND (reference sequence). Here the CDR3 reads CASSGRDRGPNEKLFF. CDR3 sequence (DNA): TGTGCCAGTAGTGGCCGGGACAGGGGGCCTAATGAAAAACTGTTTTTT.

This clone was counted only a few times. The chain joins TRBV7-2 to TRBJ1-2; D unclear. CDR3 size: 14 residues. Per germline, CDR1 SGHTA and CDR2 FQGNSA. Trimming left V 3 bases short and J 4 bases short, with 12 bases between. The DNA for the CDR3 is TGTGCCAGCAGCTTGGCCGGTCGCGGCTATGGCTACACCTTC. Its translation: CASSLAGRGYGYTF.

The chain joins TRBV19 to TRBJ1-5; a weak D match, TRBD1 (5 bases). Per germline, CDR1 LNHDA and CDR2 SQIVND (reference sequence). The CDR3 is 13 amino acids. Trimming took off 6 bases at V and 7 bases at J, with 13 bases between the two ends. In DNA, the CDR3 is TGTGCCAGTAGCACAGGTCTCATGCAGCCCCAGCATTTT. Protein product: CASSTGLMQPQHF. The complete variable domain, with remaining parts taken from reference TRBV19 and TRBJ1-5, reads DGGITQSPKYLFRKEGQNVTLSCEQNLNHDAMYWYRQDPGQGLRLIYYSQIVNDFQKGDIAEGYSVSREKKESFPLTVTSAQKNPTAFYLCASSTGLMQPQHFGDGTRLSIL.

The chain employs TRBV5-4 and TRBJ1-2; D is unclear. The CDR3 is 14 residues long. Germline V lookup: CDR1 SGHNT, CDR2 YYREEE (reference sequence). V shed 2 bases and J shed 4 bases, with 12 bases lying between them. The CDR3 loop is CASSLTPGGYGYTF. The CDR3 DNA follows: TGTGCCAGCAGCTTAACTCCAGGAGGCTATGGCTACACCTTC.